The 4 T cell receptor beta chains reported below all come from one sample, sequenced in a study of T cell repertoires in ileal Crohn's disease. Some clones are missing from TCRdb's copy, which holds only in-frame ones; the method was immunoSEQ multiplex PCR. The data contain some 30,000 clones, about 81% of them singletons. The sequenced material came from ileal tissue. Receptor source: an adult with Crohn's disease.

The chain joins TRBV2 to TRBJ2-5, with 13 bases aligning to TRBD2. This CDR3 region has 13 residues. Germline CDR1 SNHLY, CDR2 FYNNEI. J lost 2 bases, V lost 10 bases, and 1 base had no gene match. The CDR3 bases are TGTGCCACGGGACTAGCGGGACAAGAGACCCAGTACTTC. Residues: CATGLAGQETQYF. The entire variable domain, with the rest obtained from reference TRBV2 and TRBJ2-5, is as follows: EPEVTQTPSHQVTQMGQEVILRCVPISNHLYFYWYRQILGQKVEFLVSFYNNEISEKSEIFDDQFSVERPDGSNFTLKIRSTKLEDSAMYFCATGLAGQETQYFGPGTRLLVL.

The gene calls are TRBV6-1 and TRBJ1-3, with a possible D match to TRBD1 (5 bases). V shed 4 bases and J shed 1 base, with 26 bases lying between them. Germline values: CDR1 MNHNS, CDR2 SASEGT. There are 20 residues in the CDR3. CDR3 sequence (DNA): TGTGCCAGCAGTGTGCCTCACTCTCGCTCGATCTGGACATCTGGAAACACCATATATTTT. This codes for CASSVPHSRSIWTSGNTIYF.

This clone was counted between two and nine times. The chain links TRBV4-1 to TRBJ1-2; 9 bases match TRBD1. CDR1 and CDR2 from the germline V gene are MGHRA and YSYEKL. V gave up 4 bases and J gave up 2 bases; unmatched junction bases: 8. The length of the CDR3 is 16 residues. The CDR3 here is CASSLALGTGNYGYTF. CDR3 nucleotide sequence: TGCGCCAGCAGCCTAGCCCTCGGGACAGGGAACTATGGCTACACCTTC.

Remarks on this clone: The sample has other DNA sequences that encode this CDR3 too. V is TRBV4-3 and J is TRBJ2-5; TRBD1 agrees at 7 bases. Trimming cost V 3 bases and J 4 bases; bases outside gene matches: 2. The CDR3 loop spans 13 amino acids. Germline CDR1 is LGHNA and CDR2 is YSLEER. The DNA of the CDR3 is TGCGCCAGCAGCCAGCACAGGGGAGAGACCCAGTACTTC. Translation: CASSQHRGETQYF.